The clone carrying this T cell receptor beta chain was picked up one time. Repertoires were generated with immunoSEQ multiplex PCR, while TCRdb's copy carries only in-frame clones and drops some. The repertoire consists of approximately 130,000 clones, with roughly nine tenths occurring once and the leading ten covering around a quarter. The source of the sample is a study of blood T cell repertoires in COVID-19. The wider study: Nucleic acid was either cDNA or gDNA, and it came from T cells, B-cell-depleted T cells, or PBMCs.

The CDR3 has 15 amino acids. Trimming shortened V by 1 base and J by 3 bases, and 13 bases separated the two germline ends. Germline-derived CDR1 and CDR2 are MNHEY and SVGEGT. This receptor was identified in a man in his 70s with active or convalescent COVID-19. Sequenced: peripheral blood. J is TRBJ2-7 and V is TRBV6-2 or TRBV6-3; D is perhaps TRBD2 (5 bases). The CDR3 nucleotides are TGTGCCAGCAGTTACTATTCTATGGGAGACTACGAGCAGTACTTC. This translates into CASSYYSMGDYEQYF.